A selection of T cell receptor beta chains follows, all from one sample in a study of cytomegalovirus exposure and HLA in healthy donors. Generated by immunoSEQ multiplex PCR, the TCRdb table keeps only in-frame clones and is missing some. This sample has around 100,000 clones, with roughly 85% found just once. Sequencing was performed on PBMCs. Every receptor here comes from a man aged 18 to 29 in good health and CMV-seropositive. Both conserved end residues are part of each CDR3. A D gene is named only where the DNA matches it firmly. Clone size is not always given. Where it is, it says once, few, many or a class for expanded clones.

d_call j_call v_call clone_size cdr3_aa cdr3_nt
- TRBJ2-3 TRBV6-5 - CASSQPGTHTQYF TGTGCCAGCAGTCAGCCAGGGACACATACGCAGTATTTT
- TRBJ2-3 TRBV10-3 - CAISEGLSTDTQYF TGTGCCATCAGTGAGGGACTTTCGACAGATACGCAGTATTTT
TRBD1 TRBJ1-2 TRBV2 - CASSEAPSGTGGGYTF TGTGCCAGCAGTGAAGCCCCCTCCGGGACAGGAGGCGGCTACACCTTC
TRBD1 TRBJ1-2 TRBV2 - CASSQTGGGYTF TGTGCCAGCAGTCAGACAGGGGGTGGCTACACCTTC
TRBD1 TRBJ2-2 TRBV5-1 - CASSWRTGGNTGELFF TGCGCCAGCAGCTGGAGGACAGGGGGAAACACCGGGGAGCTGTTTTTT
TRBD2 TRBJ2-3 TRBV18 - CASSPPGGSDTQYF TGTGCCAGCTCACCACCGGGAGGGTCGGATACGCAGTATTTT
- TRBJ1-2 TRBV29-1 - CSVEGRGYTF TGCAGCGTTGAGGGCCGGGGCTACACCTTC
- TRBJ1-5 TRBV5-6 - CASSLGPGNQPQHF TGTGCCAGCAGCTTGGGTCCAGGCAATCAGCCCCAGCATTTT
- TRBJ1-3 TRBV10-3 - CAIRDRRNTIYF TGTGCCATCAGGGACAGACGAAACACCATATATTTT
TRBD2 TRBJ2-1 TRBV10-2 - CASTPTSGDNEQFF TGCGCCAGCACCCCGACTAGCGGGGACAATGAGCAGTTCTTC
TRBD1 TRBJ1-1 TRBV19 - CASTIQGGGTEAFF TGTGCCAGTACCATACAGGGGGGGGGCACTGAAGCTTTCTTT
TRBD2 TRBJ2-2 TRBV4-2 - CASSQEGLAIMNTGELFF TGTGCCAGCAGCCAAGAGGGACTAGCTATAATGAACACCGGGGAGCTGTTTTTT
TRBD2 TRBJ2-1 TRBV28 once CASKTPGLAVNEQFF TGTGCCAGCAAGACCCCGGGACTAGCGGTTAATGAGCAGTTCTTC
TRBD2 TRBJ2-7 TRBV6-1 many CASSAGLAGVGEQYF TGTGCCAGCAGTGCCGGACTAGCGGGAGTGGGCGAGCAGTACTTC
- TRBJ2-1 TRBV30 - CAWVTGLSYNEQFF TGTGCCTGGGTTACGGGTCTTTCCTACAATGAGCAGTTCTTC
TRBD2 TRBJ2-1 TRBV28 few CASSLSTSGRALGFVQFF TGTGCCAGCAGTTTATCTACTAGCGGGAGGGCCCTCGGGTTTGTGCAGTTCTTC
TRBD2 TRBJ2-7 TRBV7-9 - CASSLPGLAEQYF TGTGCCAGCAGCTTGCCGGGACTAGCCGAGCAGTACTTC
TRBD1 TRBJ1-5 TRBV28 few CASSQGQGNQPQHF TGTGCCAGCAGCCAAGGACAGGGGAATCAGCCCCAGCATTTT
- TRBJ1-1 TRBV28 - CASSGHLSTEAFF TGTGCCAGCAGTGGTCATTTGAGCACTGAAGCTTTCTTT
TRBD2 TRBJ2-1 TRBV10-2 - CASSESSLAGVLVNEQFF TGCGCCAGCAGTGAGTCTTCCCTAGCGGGAGTTCTGGTCAATGAGCAGTTCTTC
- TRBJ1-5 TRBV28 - CASSLAGAQPQHF TGTGCCAGCAGTTTAGCGGGCGCACAGCCCCAGCATTTT
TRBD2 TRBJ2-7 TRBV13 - CASSQGTSNEQYF TGTGCCAGCAGCCAGGGGACTAGCAACGAGCAGTACTTC
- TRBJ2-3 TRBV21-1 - CASSKGRVRADTQYF TGTGCCAGCAGCAAAGGGAGGGTTCGGGCCGATACGCAGTATTTT
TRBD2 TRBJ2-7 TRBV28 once CASSFRGLAGGEQYF TGTGCCAGCAGTTTTAGGGGACTAGCGGGAGGCGAGCAGTACTTC
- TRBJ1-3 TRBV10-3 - CAVRTLSDTIYF TGTGCCGTCCGGACTTTATCTGACACCATATATTTT